This T cell receptor beta chain was identified in a study of T cells after yellow fever vaccination (dated by TCRdb to the late 2010s). For the wider study: Using CD3, CD45RA, CCR7 and CD95 staining, memory subsets (EM, EMRA, CM and Tscm) were sorted on a BD FACS Aria III. Libraries from fractions with low cell numbers were prepared with the SMART-Seq v4 Ultra Low Input RNA kit. To track T-cell clones before and after primary and booster YFV17D yellow fever vaccination, bulk TCR alpha and beta repertoires were sequenced longitudinally. Two healthy male donors, one aged 18 to 29 and one aged 30 to 40 years, made up the cohort. Blood samples were taken at several timepoints before and after primary and secondary immunization, and bulk PBMC replicates and cell subsets were isolated. Memory subsets were sorted on days 0, 15 and 45 and at 18 months after primary vaccination, and on days 0, 15 and 45 after the 30-year booster.

Sequencing relied on an Illumina NovaSeq 6000. Synthesis of TCR cDNA relied on 5'RACE template switching, a step that introduced a universal primer site along with unique molecular identifiers. Priming of cDNA synthesis was performed from both the TCR alpha and TCR beta constant segments. Library amplification involved two PCR steps, and the second step added sample barcodes and sequencing adapters. Sequencing of libraries was performed on Illumina HiSeq 2500 (2x100 bp) or NovaSeq (2x150 bp). Regarding the original processing steps: MIGEC was used to demultiplex reads and collapse the reads into UMI consensus sequences, and MiXCR was used for V(D)J alignment. Vaccine-responding clonotypes were defined with edgeR using replicate PBMC samples, requiring FDR below 0.01 and a log2 fold change above 5 up to day 15. Each bulk clonotype was labeled CD4 or CD8 based on which sequenced repertoire, CD4 or CD8, contained the clonotype at higher abundance. To estimate the distribution of each clone across memory phenotypes, clonotype frequencies in memory subsets were weighted by FACS-sorted cell numbers. TCRdb handled the public reads itself, with Q25 trimming in fastp and clone calling in MiXCR, and kept productive beta chains. Each record represents a unique CDR3 protein, reported with the most common genes and DNA among its rows. TCRdb's processing, not the authors', yielded these V and J calls. The sample has approximately 58,000 distinct CDR3 sequences on record, about 5.2% of them singletons. Of the sample, 25% to 40% is held by the ten largest clones.

The CDR3 numbers 17 residues from cysteine through phenylalanine. Only the CDR3 DNA is retained, 51 bases long and in frame from the first base. According to the germline V gene, CDR1 reads SGHTA and CDR2 reads FQGNSA. V lost 2 bases and J lost 1 base, and the count of bases not matched to a germline gene is 9. Study-level results and caveats: Computational filtering was required because FACS-sorted repertoires could contain abundant contaminating clonotypes from the bulk population. A small fraction of clonotypes appeared in both the CD4 and CD8 compartments, likely as a result of convergent recombination. The secondary T-cell response was weaker than the primary response but faster, peaking on day 5 instead of day 15. The study included only two donors, which limits how far the findings can be generalized. After the booster, most of the clones that had expanded following primary vaccination were detected again (96% of CD4 and more than 85% of CD8), which suggests that memory was broadly maintained. In the sorted memory subsets on day 0, nearly all of the vaccine-responding clonotypes fell below detection.

Taken with the paper, the label for treatment or condition translates to: live attenuated yellow fever vaccine strain. A standard Ficoll-Paque protocol was used to isolate PBMCs from peripheral blood. RNA from sorted memory subsets was extracted with the RNeasy Micro Kit. This clonotype was recorded a few times. No per-base quality is available; no much larger clone lies one base away. The V and J genes are TRBV7-2 and TRBJ2-7, with 9 junctional bases fitting TRBD2. This TCR derives from a man aged 18 to 35 who received the YFV17D yellow fever vaccine. Sequencing used PBMCs, either bulk or a sorted T-cell subset (CD4+, CD8+, memory, or dextramer-sorted; not recorded which), obtained on the day of the yellow fever booster vaccination. CDR3 protein: CASSLPGLAWGSYEQYF. The DNA is TGTGCCAGCAGCTTACCGGGACTAGCTTGGGGATCCTACGAGCAGTACTTC.